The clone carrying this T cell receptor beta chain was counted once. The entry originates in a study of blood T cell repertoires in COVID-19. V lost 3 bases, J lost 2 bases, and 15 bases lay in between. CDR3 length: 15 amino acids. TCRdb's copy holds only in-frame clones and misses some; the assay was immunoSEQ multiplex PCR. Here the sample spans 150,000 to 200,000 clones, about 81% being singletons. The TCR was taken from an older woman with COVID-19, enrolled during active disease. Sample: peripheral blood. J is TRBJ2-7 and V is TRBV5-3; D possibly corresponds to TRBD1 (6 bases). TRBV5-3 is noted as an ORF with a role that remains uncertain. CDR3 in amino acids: CARSSRRDIAYEQYV. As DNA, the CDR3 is TGTGCCAGAAGCTCCCGCCGGGACATAGCCTACGAGCAGTACGTC.